This T cell receptor (beta chain) was observed in a study of CD8 T cells in ankylosing spondylitis. TCRdb reanalysed the 5' RACE reads using MiXCR and keeps one entry per CDR3 protein. The sample gives some 130,000 distinct CDR3 sequences, 6% to 8.5% of which show up once; 9.5% to 15% is in the top ten. The CDR3 sequence is 15 residues long. V was pared by 4 bases and J by 0 bases, with 12 bases between. CDR1 is SGHRS and CDR2 is YFSETQ in the germline V gene. This clonotype showed up many times. The sample comprised blood, either unsorted or a sorted T cell fraction (not recorded which). The receptor comes from a female donor with ankylosing spondylitis or in good health (not recorded which). The J gene is TRBJ2-3, the V gene TRBV5-1; a weak D match, TRBD1 (6 bases). This CDR3 reads CASSRQEPSTDTQYF. CDR3 nucleotides: TGCGCCAGCAGCCGACAGGAACCTAGCACAGATACGCAGTATTTT.